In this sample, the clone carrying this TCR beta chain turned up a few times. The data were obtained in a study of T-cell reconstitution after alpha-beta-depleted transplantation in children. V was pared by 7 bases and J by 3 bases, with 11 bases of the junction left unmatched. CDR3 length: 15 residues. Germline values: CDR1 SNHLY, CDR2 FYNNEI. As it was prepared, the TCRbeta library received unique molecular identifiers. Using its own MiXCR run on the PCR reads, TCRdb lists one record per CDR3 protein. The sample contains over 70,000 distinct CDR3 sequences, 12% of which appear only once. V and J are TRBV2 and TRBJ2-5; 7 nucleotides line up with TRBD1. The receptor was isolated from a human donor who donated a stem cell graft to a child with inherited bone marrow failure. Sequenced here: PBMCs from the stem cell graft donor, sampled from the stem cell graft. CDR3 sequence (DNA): TGTGCCAGCAACGAGAGACAGGGTTGGAAAGAGACCCAGTACTTC. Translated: CASNERQGWKETQYF.